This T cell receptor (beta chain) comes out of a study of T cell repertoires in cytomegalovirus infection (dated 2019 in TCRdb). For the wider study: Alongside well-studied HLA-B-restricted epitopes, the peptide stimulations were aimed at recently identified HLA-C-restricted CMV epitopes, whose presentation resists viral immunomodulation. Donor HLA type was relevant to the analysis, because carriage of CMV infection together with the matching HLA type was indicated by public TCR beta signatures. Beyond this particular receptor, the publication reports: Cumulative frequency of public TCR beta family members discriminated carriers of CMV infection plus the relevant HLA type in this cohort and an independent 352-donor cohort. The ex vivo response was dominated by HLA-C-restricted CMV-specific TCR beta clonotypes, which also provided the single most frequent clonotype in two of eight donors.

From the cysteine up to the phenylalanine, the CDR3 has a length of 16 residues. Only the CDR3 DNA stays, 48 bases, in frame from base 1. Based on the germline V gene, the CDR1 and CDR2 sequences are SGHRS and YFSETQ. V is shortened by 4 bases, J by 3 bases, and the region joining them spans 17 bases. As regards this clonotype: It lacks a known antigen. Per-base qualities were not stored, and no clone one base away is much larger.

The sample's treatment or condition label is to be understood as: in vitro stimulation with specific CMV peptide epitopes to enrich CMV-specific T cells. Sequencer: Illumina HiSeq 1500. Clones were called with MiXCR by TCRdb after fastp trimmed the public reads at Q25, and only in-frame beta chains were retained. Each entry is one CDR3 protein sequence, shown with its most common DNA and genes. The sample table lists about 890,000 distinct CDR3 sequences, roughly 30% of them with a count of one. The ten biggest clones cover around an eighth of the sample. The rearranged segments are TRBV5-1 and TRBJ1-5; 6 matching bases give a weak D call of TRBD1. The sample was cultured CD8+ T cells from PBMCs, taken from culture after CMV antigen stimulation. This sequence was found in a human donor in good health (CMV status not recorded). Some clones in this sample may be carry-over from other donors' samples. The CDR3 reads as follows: CASSPGTRALNQPQHF. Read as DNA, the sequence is TGCGCCAGCAGCCCCGGGACAAGGGCACTCAATCAGCCCCAGCATTTT.